A single sample gave rise to the 21 T cell receptor beta chains below, sequenced in a study of PD-1 blockade in classical Hodgkin lymphoma. The time point: cycle 4 day 1 (C4D1), after 5 to 7 weeks of nivolumab. Relapse was seen in all patients after autologous stem cell transplantation, and brentuximab vedotin exposure was variable. TCRdb keeps only in-frame clones here, not all; method: immunoSEQ multiplex PCR. The sample yields 100,000 to 120,000 clones, around nine tenths seen once. Sequenced material: peripheral blood mononuclear cells (PBMCs), taken before the fourth cycle of nivolumab. The receptors were gathered from a human donor with classical Hodgkin lymphoma.

The chain couples TRBV6-1 to TRBJ2-6; D is undetermined. CDR3 length equals 13 residues. The germline CDR1 and CDR2 sequences are MNHNS and SASEGT. V was shortened by 6 bases and J by 2 bases, with 5 bases between the two germline ends. CDR3 region: CASSNPGANVLTF. In nucleotides, the CDR3 is TGTGCCAGCAGCAATCCTGGGGCCAACGTCCTGACTTTC.

V usage is TRBV5-1 and J usage is TRBJ2-1, with 9 bases aligning to TRBD2. Per the germline V gene, CDR1 is SGHRS and CDR2 is YFSETQ. J gave up 5 bases and V 2 bases, and 5 bases lay outside the gene matches. This CDR3 comprises 15 residues. The CDR3 region is CASSLQSSGDNEQFF. The CDR3 coding sequence is TGCGCCAGCAGCTTACAATCTAGCGGGGACAATGAGCAGTTCTTC.

V is TRBV28 and J is TRBJ1-2; D may be TRBD1 (5 bases). V was shortened by 5 bases and J by 5 bases, with 15 bases between the two germline ends. CDR3 length: 14 residues. Per the germline V gene, CDR1 is MDHEN and CDR2 is SYDVKM. The CDR3 spells CASSLPAGRYGYTF. In nucleotides, the CDR3 is TGTGCCAGCAGTCTCCCGGCAGGGCGATATGGCTACACCTTC.

This clone was counted a single time. This chain joins TRBV7-9 and TRBJ1-3; no definite D call. Germline V gives CDR1 SEHNR, CDR2 FQNEAQ (reference sequence). V was pared by 8 bases and J by 3 bases, with 11 bases between. CDR3 length: 13 residues. The CDR3 DNA reads TGTGCCAGCGTCCGGAGAGGTGGAAACACCATATATTTT. It is translated as CASVRRGGNTIYF. The whole variable domain, filled in from reference TRBV7-9 and TRBJ1-3, reads DTGVSQNPRHKITKRGQNVTFRCDPISEHNRLYWYRQTLGQGPEFLTYFQNEAQLEKSRLLSDRFSAERPKGSFSTLEIQRTEQGDSAMYLCASVRRGGNTIYFGEGSWLTVV.

V usage is TRBV5-6 and J usage is TRBJ2-3; 13 nucleotides line up with TRBD2. Germline V gene sequence: CDR1 SGHDT, CDR2 YYEEEE. With V trimmed by 4 bases and J by 5 bases, 7 bases remained unmatched. The CDR3 runs 16 residues. The DNA of the CDR3 is TGTGCCAGCAGCCCCGGACTAGCGGGAGTAGGAGATACGCAGTATTTT. Encoded protein: CASSPGLAGVGDTQYF.

This clone was detected only once. The CDR3: CASSLVNQPQHF. DNA of the CDR3: TGTGCCAGCAGCCTGGTCAATCAGCCCCAGCATTTT. V and J are TRBV5-5 and TRBJ1-5, with unresolved D. The CDR3 totals 12 residues. Deletions cut 4 bases from V and 3 bases from J, with 5 bases between. The germline CDR1 and CDR2 sequences are SGHKS and YYEKEE (reference sequence). Complete variable domain (other parts from reference TRBV5-5 and TRBJ1-5): DAGVTQSPTHLIKTRGQQVTLRCSPISGHKSVSWYQQVLGQGPQFIFQYYEKEERGRGNFPDRFSARQFPNYSSELNVNALLLGDSALYLCASSLVNQPQHFGDGTRLSIL.

The rearrangement uses TRBV6-1 and TRBJ1-2; no reliable D call. CDR3 length equals 15 residues. The V end was cut by 1 base, the J end by 3 bases, with 12 bases between. Germline CDR1 MNHNS, CDR2 SASEGT. CDR3 sequence (DNA): TGTGCCAGCAGTGAAGAAATCGGAGCCCACTATGGCTACACCTTC. It codes for CASSEEIGAHYGYTF.

The rearrangement uses TRBV6-6 and TRBJ2-5; D unresolved. V lost 0 bases and J 3 bases, leaving 8 bases between the germline ends. The V gene's germline CDR1 is MNHNY and CDR2 SVGAGI (reference sequence). The CDR3 spans 14 residues. Here the CDR3 DNA reads TGTGCCAGCAGTTACTCTCTTAACGAAGAGACCCAGTACTTC. This encodes CASSYSLNEETQYF.

The chain has TRBV29-1 and TRBJ1-2, with a tentative D call TRBD1 (6 bases). Trimming shortened V by 0 bases and J by 6 bases, and 14 bases separated the two germline ends. Germline V gene sequence: CDR1 SQVTM, CDR2 ANQGSEA. There are 14 residues in the CDR3. The CDR3 spells CSVEDRTGFDGYTF. CDR3 DNA sequence: TGCAGCGTTGAAGATCGTACAGGGTTTGATGGCTACACCTTC.

In this sample, this clone turned up once. This chain connects TRBV6-5 to TRBJ1-2; D remains unclear. The CDR3 length is 14 residues. Germline V CDR1 and CDR2: MNHEY, SVGAGI. V lost 0 bases, J lost 8 bases, and 13 bases lay in between. This CDR3 reads CASSYSTGFRGYTF. The CDR3 DNA is TGTGCCAGCAGTTACTCGACGGGATTCCGGGGCTACACCTTC.

The V and J genes are TRBV2 and TRBJ2-1; 12 positions agree with TRBD2. The V segment lost 9 bases and the J segment 4 bases; nucleotides outside the gene matches: 4. From germline, CDR1 is SNHLY and CDR2 FYNNEI. There are 14 residues in the CDR3. The CDR3 loop is CASKLAGGYNEQFF. The CDR3 coding sequence is TGTGCCAGTAAACTAGCGGGGGGATACAATGAGCAGTTCTTC.

This clone was recorded once. The V call is TRBV11-2, the J call TRBJ2-1; possible D gene TRBD2, 5 bases. This CDR3 region has 14 residues. V was pared by 5 bases and J by 5 bases, with 13 bases between. Germline V gene lookup returns CDR1 SGHAT and CDR2 FQNNGV. CDR3 residues: CASSLRASNNEQFF. CDR3 DNA: TGTGCCAGCAGCCTGAGGGCTAGCAACAATGAGCAGTTCTTC.

The chain combines TRBV4-1 with TRBJ2-1; 10 nucleotides match TRBD2. Looked up from germline, CDR1 is MGHRA and CDR2 is YSYEKL. The ends lost 3 bases at V and 0 bases at J; junction bases unmatched: 2. The CDR3 spans 16 residues. The CDR3 is CASSQASGSSYNEQFF. In DNA form, the CDR3 reads TGCGCCAGCAGCCAGGCTAGCGGGAGCTCCTACAATGAGCAGTTCTTC.

The chain recombines TRBV4-1 with TRBJ2-4; the D is unclear. The CDR3 consists of 14 residues. The V gene's germline CDR1 is MGHRA and CDR2 YSYEKL. Trimming took off 1 base at V and 9 bases at J, with 13 bases between the two ends. The CDR3 DNA reads TGCGCCAGCAGCCAAGTCCGGCTCGGTGGCATTCAGTACTTC. Translated, it gives CASSQVRLGGIQYF.

The CDR3 DNA is TGTGCCAGCAGTTACGAAGGCAGCTCTCCTGAAGCTTTCTTT. It translates to CASSYEGSSPEAFF. The chain uses TRBV6-5 and TRBJ1-1; D gene ambiguous. V was shortened by 2 bases and J by 6 bases, with 13 bases between the two germline ends. This CDR3 has 14 residues. CDR1 is MNHEY and CDR2 is SVGAGI in the germline V gene.

The chain is built from TRBV19 and TRBJ2-1, with a possible D match to TRBD2 (5 bases). The V end was cut by 3 bases, the J end by 0 bases, with 9 bases between. Germline V lookup: CDR1 LNHDA, CDR2 SQIVND (reference sequence). CDR3 length: 15 amino acids. DNA for the CDR3: TGTGCCAGTAGTATCATAAGCGGCTCCTACAATGAGCAGTTCTTC. This encodes CASSIISGSYNEQFF. The full variable domain, with the rest looked up from reference TRBV19 and TRBJ2-1, is DGGITQSPKYLFRKEGQNVTLSCEQNLNHDAMYWYRQDPGQGLRLIYYSQIVNDFQKGDIAEGYSVSREKKESFPLTVTSAQKNPTAFYLCASSIISGSYNEQFFGPGTRLTVL.

V and J are TRBV5-6 and TRBJ2-1; 16 bases map to TRBD2. Germline CDR1 and CDR2: SGHDT and YYEEEE. The CDR3 totals 18 residues. V lost 1 base to trimming and J lost 6 bases; unmatched junction nucleotides: 7. The CDR3: CASSLYGTSGRALNEQFF. The CDR3 DNA is TGTGCCAGCAGCTTGTACGGGACTAGCGGGAGGGCCCTCAATGAGCAGTTCTTC.

The chain combines TRBV5-1 with TRBJ2-7; tentatively, D is TRBD2 (6 bases). V lost 1 base to trimming and J lost 6 bases, with 14 bases between them. The CDR3 covers 14 residues. Germline V lookup: CDR1 SGHRS, CDR2 YFSETQ. The CDR3 bases are TGCGCCAGCAGCTTGCGAGGGAGAGCGGGCGAGCAGTACTTC. This encodes CASSLRGRAGEQYF. The whole variable domain, remainder taken from reference TRBV5-1 and TRBJ2-7, is KAGVTQTPRYLIKTRGQQVTLSCSPISGHRSVSWYQQTPGQGLQFLFEYFSETQRNKGNFPGRFSGRQFSNSRSEMNVSTLELGDSALYLCASSLRGRAGEQYFGPGTRLTVT.

V gene TRBV30 combines with J gene TRBJ2-3; TRBD2 matches at 9 bases. The junction had 12 bases not matched to a gene; V was cut back by 1 base and J by 4 bases. Germline V gene lookup returns CDR1 GTSNPN and CDR2 SVGIG (reference sequence). CDR3 size: 17 residues. Here the CDR3 reads CAWSANWGSGRPDTQYF. The CDR3 DNA reads TGTGCCTGGAGTGCGAATTGGGGTAGCGGGAGACCAGATACGCAGTATTTT.

CDR3 sequence (DNA): TGTGCCAGTAGTATTTTGAGAACTAGCACAGATACGCAGTATTTT. Its translation: CASSILRTSTDTQYF. V gene TRBV19 combines with J gene TRBJ2-3; D is unclear. The CDR3 length is 15 residues. V shed 3 bases and J shed 0 bases, with 10 bases lying between them. The V gene's germline CDR1 is LNHDA and CDR2 SQIVND (reference sequence). The full variable domain, its missing parts supplied by reference TRBV19 and TRBJ2-3, is DGGITQSPKYLFRKEGQNVTLSCEQNLNHDAMYWYRQDPGQGLRLIYYSQIVNDFQKGDIAEGYSVSREKKESFPLTVTSAQKNPTAFYLCASSILRTSTDTQYFGPGTRLTVL.

In its sample, this clone was seen once. The rearrangement uses TRBV6-1 and TRBJ1-1; weak D call: TRBD1 (5 bases). CDR3 size: 16 residues. Trimming took off 3 bases at V and 0 bases at J, with 14 bases between the two ends. Germline CDR1 and CDR2: MNHNS and SASEGT. The CDR3 spells CASSDHGAFMNTEAFF. For the CDR3, the DNA is TGTGCCAGCAGTGATCACGGGGCCTTCATGAACACTGAAGCTTTCTTT.